This T cell receptor beta chain is drawn from a study of radiotherapy plus CTLA-4 blockade in lung cancer. Study at large: In approximately 17% of patients, objective responses were seen; 31% had disease control.

Patients in the study, people with chemo-refractory metastatic non-small-cell lung cancer, received focal radiation plus ipilimumab CTLA-4 blockade. The V gene's germline CDR1 is SGHTA and CDR2 FQGNSA. The ends were cut back, 4 bases at V and 5 bases at J, with 17 bases in the middle. The CDR3 length is 15 residues. Sequenced by immunoSEQ multiplex PCR; TCRdb stores in-frame clones only, minus some. This sample yields under 95,000 clones, of which about 78% are seen a single time; approximately 24% belongs to the top ten. Regarding this clone: Its target is not known.

Study observations and caveats: Interferon-beta and early blood T cell clone dynamics reportedly predicted response best. Following radiotherapy plus ipilimumab, tumor-derived TCR clones expanded in the blood.

J is TRBJ1-2 and V is TRBV7-2, with D unresolved. This sequence was found in a human donor with non-small cell lung cancer whose response to radiotherapy plus ipilimumab could not be evaluated. Some clones in this sample may be carry-over from other donors' samples. The sequencing used peripheral blood, collected from a patient treated with radiotherapy plus ipilimumab. CDR3 DNA sequence: TGTGCCAGCAGCTCTGGCGACACCCTTGGGTATGGCTACACCTTC. Amino acids: CASSSGDTLGYGYTF.